The next 30 T cell receptor beta chains were all read from a single sample in a study of CD8+ T cells in alopecia areata. Following extraction, RNA underwent reverse transcription to cDNA, which served as the sequencing template. Here immunoSEQ multiplex PCR was the method, and the copy in TCRdb shows in-frame clones only, minus some. Of roughly 250,000 clones listed, roughly two thirds were seen once; the top ten hold approximately 1.2%. The sequences come from CD4+ T cells sorted from blood, collected at week 0. These receptors were collected from a human donor with alopecia areata.

The rearrangement uses TRBV4-2 and TRBJ2-1; D remains unclear. Trimming removed 5 bases from V and 0 bases from J, with 14 bases in between. The CDR3 spans 16 residues. Per germline, CDR1 LGHNA and CDR2 YNFKEQ. In nucleotides, the CDR3 is TGTGCCAGCAGCAGACACCAGGCGAGCTCCTACAATGAGCAGTTCTTC. Amino acids: CASSRHQASSYNEQFF.

Comment on this clone: Other DNA sequences in the sample encode the same CDR3. The gene calls are TRBV29-1 and TRBJ1-4; 8 bases fit TRBD1. After removal of 6 bases from V and 6 bases from J, the junction contained 3 bases not matched to a gene. The germline gives CDR1 SQVTM, CDR2 ANQGSEA. This CDR3 is built from 12 residues. CDR3 sequence: CSVDRGDEKLFF. The CDR3 nucleotides read TGCAGCGTCGACAGGGGAGATGAAAAACTGTTTTTT.

This clone was detected a few times. The chain has TRBV4-1 and TRBJ2-5; D may be TRBD2 (6 bases). The CDR3 length is 12 residues. V was cut by 3 bases and J by 4 bases, with 6 bases left in between. Germline CDR1 is MGHRA and CDR2 is YSYEKL. The CDR3 loop reads CASSQGGETQYF. The CDR3 nucleotides read TGCGCCAGCAGCCAGGGGGGAGAGACCCAGTACTTC.

The chain employs TRBV30 and TRBJ1-2; no firm D call. This CDR3 contains 12 residues. V was clipped by 0 bases and J by 7 bases, with 9 bases between them. CDR1 and CDR2 from the germline V gene are GTSNPN and SVGIG (reference sequence). Here the CDR3 DNA reads TGTGCCTGGAGTGTCTCGCCGGGTGGCTACACCTTC. Protein product: CAWSVSPGGYTF.

The chain recombines TRBV4-3 with TRBJ1-2; maybe TRBD1 (5 bases). V lost 0 bases, J lost 4 bases, and 9 bases lay in between. Germline V lookup: CDR1 LGHNA, CDR2 YSLEER. The CDR3 contains 14 residues. The CDR3 reads CASSQEGGTYGYTF. CDR3 nucleotide sequence: TGCGCCAGCAGCCAAGAAGGCGGGACCTATGGCTACACCTTC.

The CDR3 nucleotides read TGTGCCTGGAGTGTACCACCCGCCTACAATGAGCAGTTCTTC. Its protein is CAWSVPPAYNEQFF. The gene calls are TRBV30 and TRBJ2-1; D ambiguous. CDR3 length equals 14 residues. From germline, CDR1 is GTSNPN and CDR2 SVGIG (reference sequence). V lost 0 bases and J 2 bases, leaving 8 bases between the germline ends.

The CDR3 here is CASSSWGETSYGYTF. The CDR3, as DNA: TGTGCCAGCAGCTCCTGGGGGGAAACAAGCTATGGCTACACCTTC. The chain joins TRBV6-5 to TRBJ1-2; D possibly corresponds to TRBD1 (5 bases). Germline V gives CDR1 MNHEY, CDR2 SVGAGI. Trimming shortened V by 6 bases and J by 4 bases, and 18 bases separated the two germline ends. This CDR3 is built from 15 residues.

This rearrangement joins TRBV30 to TRBJ1-2; D is ambiguous. CDR1 and CDR2 from the germline V gene are GTSNPN and SVGIG (reference sequence). Trimming took off 5 bases at V and 13 bases at J, with 11 bases between the two ends. The length of the CDR3 is 9 residues. DNA for the CDR3: TGTGCCTGGCATCCTGGACTCACCTTC. It specifies CAWHPGLTF.

V gene TRBV25-1 combines with J gene TRBJ1-3, with a weak D call TRBD1 (5 bases). Germline CDR1 and CDR2: MGHDK and SYGVNS. The V and J ends lost 4 bases and 0 bases respectively, with 13 bases between them. The CDR3 contains 16 residues. The CDR3 region has the DNA TGTGCCAGCAGTGCACCCGGACATTACTCTGGAAACACCATATATTTT. It yields the protein CASSAPGHYSGNTIYF.

This chain connects TRBV18 to TRBJ1-1; D gene ambiguous. In germline, CDR1 is KGHSH, CDR2 LQKENI. This CDR3 comprises 16 residues. Trimming took off 4 bases at V and 1 base at J, with 16 bases between the two ends. CDR3 residues: CASSLNRPQTNTEAFF. The CDR3 DNA reads TGTGCCAGCTCACTTAACCGGCCTCAGACGAACACTGAAGCTTTCTTT.

The V and J genes are TRBV5-1 and TRBJ1-1; 7 bases agree with TRBD1. The CDR3 is 14 amino acids. Germline loops: CDR1 SGHRS, CDR2 YFSETQ. The ends lost 4 bases at V and 1 base at J; junction bases unmatched: 4. CDR3 nucleotide sequence: TGCGCCAGCAGCACCGACAGGGCGAACACTGAAGCTTTCTTT. Its protein product is CASSTDRANTEAFF.

This rearrangement joins TRBV2 to TRBJ1-1, with a tentative D call TRBD1 (5 bases). Germline CDR1 SNHLY, CDR2 FYNNEI. V was trimmed by 7 bases and J by 0 bases, leaving 12 bases between them. This CDR3 contains 14 residues. The chain's CDR3 is CASTGLTMNTEAFF. In DNA, the CDR3 is TGTGCCAGCACAGGGTTGACTATGAACACTGAAGCTTTCTTT.

The table lists this clone with a few counts. The same CDR3 can be traced to other DNA sequences in this sample. This chain links TRBV5-1 with TRBJ2-5; D ambiguous. Germline lookup yields CDR1 SGHRS and CDR2 YFSETQ. This CDR3 contains 12 residues. V lost 5 bases and J 1 base, leaving 6 bases between the germline ends. In DNA form, the CDR3 reads TGCGCCAGCAGTCGAGCCCAAGAGACCCAGTACTTC. Translation gives CASSRAQETQYF.

The J gene is TRBJ1-1, the V gene TRBV30, with D perhaps matching TRBD1 (5 bases). Trimming pared 0 bases from V and 1 base from J, leaving 12 bases between. The CDR3 runs 15 residues. Germline-derived CDR1 and CDR2 are GTSNPN and SVGIG (reference sequence). In nucleotides, the CDR3 is TGTGCCTGGAGTGTAATCGGACAAGCGAACACTGAAGCTTTCTTT. It encodes CAWSVIGQANTEAFF.

The chain has TRBV2 and TRBJ1-6, with TRBD1 identical over 8 bases. Germline trimming cut 5 bases from V and 9 bases from J; bases unmatched to any gene: 9. The CDR3 contains 15 residues. Looked up from germline, CDR1 is SNHLY and CDR2 is FYNNEI. Written as DNA, the CDR3 is TGTGCCAGCAGTCCACTGACAGGGGTAGCTTCACCCCTCCACTTT. Protein product: CASSPLTGVASPLHF.

Turning to this clone: Other DNA sequences within the sample encode an identical CDR3. V gene TRBV30 combines with J gene TRBJ1-2, with D perhaps matching TRBD1 (6 bases). V was pared by 3 bases and J by 7 bases, with 12 bases between. From germline, CDR1 is GTSNPN and CDR2 SVGIG (reference sequence). This CDR3 is 12 amino acids long. As DNA, the CDR3 is TGTGCCTGGAGCCCAGGGGCGGGTGGCTACACCTTC. It is translated as CAWSPGAGGYTF.

The chain carries TRBV9 and TRBJ2-5; 7 positions match TRBD2. Germline V gene data show CDR1 as SGDLS and CDR2 as YYNGEE. This CDR3 region has 14 residues. After removal of 2 bases from V and 0 bases from J, the junction contained 1 base not matched to a gene. The CDR3 bases are TGTGCCAGCAGCGTGGGAGGGTACCAAGAGACCCAGTACTTC. It codes for CASSVGGYQETQYF.

Notes on this clone: This sample also contains other DNA sequences that code for the same CDR3. This sequence joins TRBV30 and TRBJ1-5; D gene unclear. V lost 3 bases, J lost 2 bases, and 8 bases lay in between. Germline CDR1 GTSNPN, CDR2 SVGIG (reference sequence). The CDR3 is 13 residues long. CDR3 sequence (DNA): TGTGCCTGGAGCAGTGGGGGCAATCAGCCCCAGCATTTT. This encodes CAWSSGGNQPQHF.

This chain uses TRBV25-1 with TRBJ2-4; D gene ambiguous. Germline assignment: CDR1 MGHDK and CDR2 SYGVNS. Trimming took off 2 bases at V and 1 base at J, with 3 bases between the two ends. This CDR3 is 13 amino acids long. The CDR3 DNA sequence: TGTGCCAGCAGTGAACGGGCCAAAAACATTCAGTACTTC. This codes for CASSERAKNIQYF. The entire variable domain, with the rest obtained from reference TRBV25-1 and TRBJ2-4, is as follows: EADIYQTPRYLVIGTGKKITLECSQTMGHDKMYWYQQDPGMELHLIHYSYGVNSTEKGDLSSESTVSRIRTEHFPLTLESARPSHTSQYLCASSERAKNIQYFGAGTRLSVL.

The CDR3 coding sequence is TGTGCCTGGAGCCGGACAGGGAGTAGTGGGGCCAACGTCCTGACTTTC. It specifies CAWSRTGSSGANVLTF. The chain has TRBV30 and TRBJ2-6, with TRBD1 matching over 8 bases. The CDR3 is made up of 16 amino acids. The ends lost 3 bases at V and 3 bases at J; junction bases unmatched: 7. Germline V lookup: CDR1 GTSNPN, CDR2 SVGIG (reference sequence).

This chain links TRBV29-1 with TRBJ2-5; 8 nucleotides line up with TRBD1. J was trimmed by 5 bases and V by 6 bases; bases with no gene match: 11. The CDR3 spans 14 residues. The germline gives CDR1 SQVTM, CDR2 ANQGSEA. The CDR3 region is CSVETTGVGETQYF. CDR3 DNA: TGCAGCGTCGAAACGACAGGGGTCGGGGAGACCCAGTACTTC.

The CDR3 reads CASKRDRWLTQYF. The CDR3 DNA follows: TGTGCCAGCAAGCGGGACAGGTGGTTGACCCAGTACTTC. The chain has TRBV6-6 and TRBJ2-5, with D possibly being TRBD1 (8 bases). The CDR3 has 13 residues. V dropped 7 bases and J dropped 7 bases, with 16 bases sitting between them. The germline V gene encodes CDR1 MNHNY and CDR2 SVGAGI (reference sequence).

The V call is TRBV30, the J call TRBJ1-1, with D perhaps matching TRBD1 (6 bases). CDR1 and CDR2 from the germline V gene are GTSNPN and SVGIG (reference sequence). This CDR3 has 14 residues. Trimming cost V 3 bases and J 4 bases, with 15 bases left between them. The CDR3 spells CAWRGRGRGTEAFF. The CDR3 DNA reads as TGTGCCTGGAGGGGCAGGGGACGGGGCACTGAAGCTTTCTTT.

This clone was counted between two and nine times. The rearrangement uses TRBV29-1 and TRBJ2-7; D unclear. The CDR3 is made up of 13 amino acids. Germline CDR1 is SQVTM and CDR2 is ANQGSEA. Trimming left V 4 bases short and J 6 bases short, with 16 bases between. CDR3 residues: CSVALRVGFEQYF. The CDR3 bases are TGCAGCGTTGCTCTTCGGGTCGGGTTCGAGCAGTACTTC.

The chain joins TRBV7-9 to TRBJ1-5; D is unresolved. V lost 3 bases, J lost 4 bases, and 4 bases lay in between. The germline CDR1 and CDR2 sequences are SEHNR and FQNEAQ (reference sequence). The CDR3 is 12 residues long. The DNA of the CDR3 is TGTGCCAGCAGCTTTGCAAATCAGCCCCAGCATTTT. Protein product: CASSFANQPQHF.

The gene calls are TRBV5-1 and TRBJ2-3, with D tentatively TRBD2 (7 bases). Germline assignment: CDR1 SGHRS and CDR2 YFSETQ. Between the trimmed V and J ends, which lost 4 bases and 5 bases, there was a span of 20 bases. The CDR3 has 16 residues. CDR3 in DNA: TGCGCCAGCAGCCCAATGGCGCGGGGGCGTAGAGATACGCAGTATTTT. It is translated as CASSPMARGRRDTQYF. The variable domain in full, completed from reference TRBV5-1 and TRBJ2-3, reads KAGVTQTPRYLIKTRGQQVTLSCSPISGHRSVSWYQQTPGQGLQFLFEYFSETQRNKGNFPGRFSGRQFSNSRSEMNVSTLELGDSALYLCASSPMARGRRDTQYFGPGTRLTVL.

This chain links TRBV7-9 with TRBJ2-3; D gene uncertain. Trimming stripped 6 bases from V and 2 bases from J, with 6 bases between. The V gene's germline CDR1 is SEHNR and CDR2 FQNEAQ (reference sequence). The CDR3 spans 12 residues. As DNA, the CDR3 is TGTGCCAGCAGGAGTTACACAGATACGCAGTATTTT. Translated, it gives CASRSYTDTQYF.

The J gene is TRBJ2-5, the V gene TRBV5-1, with D possibly being TRBD1 (5 bases). The CDR3 totals 13 residues. The V and J ends lost 4 bases and 0 bases respectively, with 7 bases between them. Germline-derived CDR1 and CDR2 are SGHRS and YFSETQ. Written as DNA, the CDR3 is TGCGCCAGCAGCGTACAGGACCAAGAGACCCAGTACTTC. This codes for CASSVQDQETQYF.

The chain couples TRBV27 to TRBJ2-1, with D tentatively TRBD1 or TRBD2 (6 bases each). Germline CDR1 and CDR2: MNHEY and SMNVEV (reference sequence). This CDR3 is built from 13 residues. Trimming stripped 8 bases from V and 3 bases from J, with 11 bases between. CDR3 DNA sequence: TGTGCCAGCCGGAGGGGGGACTACAATGAGCAGTTCTTC. Residues: CASRRGDYNEQFF.

This chain connects TRBV2 to TRBJ2-3, with D perhaps being TRBD1 or TRBD2 (5 bases each). This CDR3 spans 13 amino acids. Germline lookup yields CDR1 SNHLY and CDR2 FYNNEI. V lost 5 bases to trimming and J lost 4 bases, with 10 bases between them. As DNA, the CDR3 is TGTGCCAGCAGTTCCCGGGACCCAGATACGCAGTATTTT. Translation: CASSSRDPDTQYF. The whole variable domain, remainder taken from reference TRBV2 and TRBJ2-3, is EPEVTQTPSHQVTQMGQEVILRCVPISNHLYFYWYRQILGQKVEFLVSFYNNEISEKSEIFDDQFSVERPDGSNFTLKIRSTKLEDSAMYFCASSSRDPDTQYFGPGTRLTVL.